This T cell receptor beta chain originates from a study of neurological immune-mediated disorders. Notes on the study in general: Levels of TCR clonal expansion peaked in HTLV-1-associated myelopathy and reached their lowest in multiple sclerosis, under those of healthy controls.

Turning to this clonotype: The antigen remains undetermined.

CDR3 size: 15 residues. Germline V gives CDR1 SGHRS, CDR2 YFSETQ. V was pared by 0 bases and J by 5 bases, with 11 bases between. The unsorted libraries were made from 2 million PBMCs kept at -80 C. Every sequencing run produced over 200 million TCR-beta sequences that came from 15-18 subjects. Using its own MiXCR run on the 5' RACE reads, TCRdb lists one record per CDR3 protein. Among more than 45,000 distinct CDR3 sequences, 3% to 4.5% were seen once, and the ten largest hold 3.1%. The TCR originated in a woman in her twenties or thirties with multiple sclerosis. This chain links TRBV5-1 with TRBJ1-4, with D possibly being TRBD1 (5 bases). Source material: PBMCs. CDR3 sequence reads: CASSLASGMNEKLFF. The CDR3 nucleotides are TGCGCCAGCAGCTTGGCCTCAGGGATGAATGAAAAACTGTTTTTT.